This passage covers 32 T cell receptor beta chains from one sample sequenced in a study of cytomegalovirus exposure and HLA in healthy donors. Assay used: immunoSEQ multiplex PCR; TCRdb lists only in-frame clones, some missing. The sample consists of hundreds of thousands of clones, 86% of them appearing once. What was sequenced was PBMCs. The source of these receptors is a woman younger than 30 in good health and CMV-seronegative.

This clone has only a few counts. J is TRBJ2-7 and V is TRBV18, with D tentatively TRBD1 (5 bases). Trimming cost V 0 bases and J 0 bases, with 9 bases left between them. In germline, CDR1 is KGHSH, CDR2 LQKENI. The CDR3 spans 15 residues. Written as DNA, the CDR3 is TGTGCCAGCTCACCACCGGGGCGGCCCTCCTACGAGCAGTACTTC. Encoded protein: CASSPPGRPSYEQYF.

The gene calls are TRBV2 and TRBJ2-1, with D possibly matching TRBD2 (6 bases). V lost 6 bases to trimming and J lost 0 bases, with 12 bases between them. This CDR3 has 15 residues. Germline lookup yields CDR1 SNHLY and CDR2 FYNNEI. This chain's CDR3 is CASRPRGFSYNEQFF. The CDR3 DNA sequence: TGTGCCAGCAGACCCCGGGGGTTCTCCTACAATGAGCAGTTCTTC.

J is TRBJ2-3 and V is TRBV5-1; a weak D match, TRBD2 (5 bases). Between the trimmed V and J ends, which lost 4 bases and 0 bases, there was a span of 18 bases. CDR1 and CDR2 from the germline V gene are SGHRS and YFSETQ. CDR3 length equals 17 residues. The DNA of the CDR3 is TGCGCCAGCAGCACAAGCCGGGCGCTAGCTAGCACAGATACGCAGTATTTT. Translating gives CASSTSRALASTDTQYF.

This clone was observed a few times. A junction boundary mismatches the germline segment, possibly from a read error. The V call is TRBV14, the J call TRBJ1-2; tentative D call: TRBD1 (5 bases). The germline V gene encodes CDR1 SGHDN and CDR2 FVKESK. This CDR3 comprises 13 residues. The CDR3 is CASSQGAEYGYTF. The CDR3 nucleotides are TGTGCCAGCAGTCAAGGGGCAGAATATGGCTACACCTTC.

A single count supports this clone. The chain carries TRBV27 and TRBJ1-2; D is ambiguous. In germline, CDR1 is MNHEY, CDR2 SMNVEV (reference sequence). V was pared by 6 bases and J by 6 bases, with 20 bases between. This CDR3 comprises 15 residues. The CDR3 DNA sequence: TGTGCCAGCAGCCCCGCGGAAGAGGTTATTAATGGCTACACCTTC. Amino acid sequence: CASSPAEEVINGYTF.

In nucleotides, the CDR3 is TGTGCCAGCAGTTCCACTACGGGAGAAGCTTTCTTT. This encodes CASSSTTGEAFF. The chain carries TRBV6-6 and TRBJ1-1, with D uncertain. In germline, CDR1 is MNHNY, CDR2 SVGAGI (reference sequence). V lost 4 bases to trimming and J lost 8 bases, with 11 bases between them. The CDR3 extends over 12 amino acids.

A remark on this clone: Other DNA sequences within the sample encode an identical CDR3. The rearrangement links TRBV6-5 to TRBJ1-1; TRBD1 agrees at 11 bases. Germline V lookup: CDR1 MNHEY, CDR2 SVGAGI. V gave up 0 bases and J gave up 5 bases; unmatched junction bases: 2. CDR3 length: 15 amino acids. CDR3 protein: CASSYSRDRGTEAFF. The CDR3 nucleotides read TGTGCCAGCAGTTACTCCAGGGACAGGGGGACTGAAGCTTTCTTT.

The chain links TRBV7-6 to TRBJ2-7; TRBD2 might be the D (5 bases). Trimming pared 0 bases from V and 6 bases from J, leaving 15 bases between. In germline, CDR1 is SGHVS, CDR2 FNYEAQ. The CDR3 covers 15 residues. In DNA, the CDR3 is TGTGCCAGCAGCTTAGCGTGGCGCGGGTTAGGCGAGCAGTACTTC. This codes for CASSLAWRGLGEQYF. Drawing the rest from reference TRBV7-6 and TRBJ2-7, the complete variable domain is GAGVSQSPRYKVTKRGQDVALRCDPISGHVSLYWYRQALGQGPEFLTYFNYEAQQDKSGLPNDRFSAERPEGSISTLTIQRTEQRDSAMYRCASSLAWRGLGEQYFGPGTRLTVT.

This chain connects TRBV2 to TRBJ2-1; maybe TRBD2 (5 bases). Trimming pared 4 bases from V and 4 bases from J, leaving 5 bases between. Germline V gene sequence: CDR1 SNHLY, CDR2 FYNNEI. The CDR3 runs 12 residues. The CDR3, as DNA: TGTGCCAGCAGTGGGACTTACAATGAGCAGTTCTTC. This translates into CASSGTYNEQFF.

J is TRBJ1-5 and V is TRBV18; D is uncertain. The germline V gene has CDR1 KGHSH and CDR2 LQKENI. Trimming left V 5 bases short and J 4 bases short, with 12 bases between. This CDR3 spans 14 amino acids. This CDR3 reads CASSEQYSNQPQHF. DNA for the CDR3: TGTGCCAGCTCAGAACAGTACTCTAATCAGCCCCAGCATTTT.

The genes are TRBV10-3 and TRBJ1-2; D not certain. Germline V CDR1 and CDR2: ENHRY, SYGVKD. The CDR3 runs 14 residues. Trimming removed 1 base at V and 5 bases at J, with 11 bases between. The CDR3 DNA reads TGTGCCATCAGTGAGTTACAGAACCCTTATGGCTACACCTTC. It translates to CAISELQNPYGYTF.

The V and J genes are TRBV9 and TRBJ1-1; 8 positions agree with TRBD1. The CDR3 runs to 16 residues. The junction had 5 bases not matched to a gene; V was cut back by 0 bases and J by 1 base. Germline V gene lookup returns CDR1 SGDLS and CDR2 YYNGEE. In nucleotides, the CDR3 is TGTGCCAGCAGCGTAGAGGGCAGGGGGCCGAACACTGAAGCTTTCTTT. It codes for CASSVEGRGPNTEAFF.

This sequence joins TRBV6-6 and TRBJ1-5; 7 bases agree with TRBD1. V lost 2 bases to trimming and J lost 7 bases; unmatched junction nucleotides: 5. CDR1 and CDR2 (germline): MNHNY, SVGAGI (reference sequence). The CDR3 has 14 residues. DNA of the CDR3: TGTGCCAGCAGTTACGGGACAGAAGGGCAGCCCCAGCATTTT. This codes for CASSYGTEGQPQHF.

The chain couples TRBV5-1 to TRBJ2-3, with a possible D match to TRBD2 (6 bases). The V end was cut by 5 bases, the J end by 0 bases, with 13 bases between. This CDR3 region has 15 residues. CDR1 is SGHRS and CDR2 is YFSETQ in the germline V gene. Written as DNA, the CDR3 is TGCGCCAGCAGATCGGGCGGGGTTAGCACAGATACGCAGTATTTT. Amino acid sequence: CASRSGGVSTDTQYF.

The rearrangement uses TRBV19 and TRBJ2-2; D may be TRBD1 (5 bases). Trimming took 7 bases from V and 1 from J, leaving 25 bases between them. Germline assignment: CDR1 LNHDA and CDR2 SQIVND (reference sequence). The CDR3 runs 19 residues. Here the CDR3 reads CASTKTTVQGAMNTGELFF. The CDR3 nucleotides are TGTGCCAGTACCAAAACTACCGTTCAGGGCGCCATGAACACCGGGGAGCTGTTTTTT.

This chain uses TRBV28 with TRBJ1-6, with 9 bases that match TRBD1. Unmatched junction bases numbered 17, after V lost 5 bases and J lost 9 bases. CDR1 and CDR2 from the germline V gene are MDHEN and SYDVKM. CDR3 length: 18 amino acids. CDR3 nucleotide sequence: TGTGCCAGCAGTACTTACAATCGGGACAGGGTGGGGGGTTCACCCCTCCACTTT. Translation gives CASSTYNRDRVGGSPLHF.

The rearrangement links TRBV10-3 to TRBJ1-1; D is undetermined. The CDR3 length is 11 residues. Germline loops: CDR1 ENHRY, CDR2 SYGVKD. V lost 4 bases and J 7 bases, leaving 7 bases between the germline ends. The DNA of the CDR3 is TGTGCCATCAGTGGTGCCGGTGAAGCTTTCTTT. Translating gives CAISGAGEAFF.

The rearrangement uses TRBV27 and TRBJ2-3; 10 bases line up with TRBD2. V was pared by 4 bases and J by 0 bases, with 4 bases of the junction left unmatched. CDR1 is MNHEY, CDR2 SMNVEV, per germline (reference sequence). The CDR3 has 16 residues. The DNA for the CDR3 is TGTGCCAGCAGTTCCCTACTAGCGGGAAGCACAGATACGCAGTATTTT. Amino acid sequence: CASSSLLAGSTDTQYF.

The rearrangement joins TRBV28 to TRBJ1-1, with D unresolved. The V gene's germline CDR1 is MDHEN and CDR2 SYDVKM. The CDR3 runs to 13 residues. Trimming left V 6 bases short and J 6 bases short, with 14 bases between. As DNA, the CDR3 is TGTGCCAGCAGGCCTCAAGTGGGAGCTGAAGCTTTCTTT. It specifies CASRPQVGAEAFF.

The chain links TRBV19 to TRBJ2-3; 12 bases match TRBD2. CDR1 is LNHDA and CDR2 is SQIVND in the germline V gene (reference sequence). Trimming at V came to 4 bases and at J to 1 base, leaving 6 bases not matched to a gene. This CDR3 contains 17 residues. DNA for the CDR3: TGTGCCAGTAGTAAAACTAGCGGGAGGACCCGCACAGATACGCAGTATTTT. It encodes CASSKTSGRTRTDTQYF.

V is TRBV5-1 and J is TRBJ2-3, with TRBD2 as a possible D gene (5 bases). The germline gives CDR1 SGHRS, CDR2 YFSETQ. The CDR3 runs to 17 residues. Trimming pared 0 bases from V and 2 bases from J, leaving 16 bases between. The CDR3 here is CASSLVAGRLPTDTQYF. The CDR3, as DNA: TGCGCCAGCAGCTTGGTCGCGGGCCGTCTCCCCACAGATACGCAGTATTTT.

CDR3: CSVGGVGSQETQYF. CDR3 bases: TGCAGCGTTGGGGGGGTGGGATCACAAGAGACCCAGTACTTC. The genes are TRBV29-1 and TRBJ2-5; tentatively, D is TRBD2 (6 bases). Germline V gene data show CDR1 as SQVTM and CDR2 as ANQGSEA. This CDR3 has 14 residues. Trimming cost V 4 bases and J 2 bases, with 14 bases left between them. Filled out from reference TRBV29-1 and TRBJ2-5, the complete variable domain reads SAVISQKPSRDICQRGTSLTIQCQVDSQVTMMFWYRQQPGQSLTLIATANQGSEATYESGFVIDKFPISRPNLTFSTLTVSNMSPEDSSIYLCSVGGVGSQETQYFGPGTRLLVL.

This clone was observed a single time. The chain combines TRBV6-5 with TRBJ2-3; D possibly corresponds to TRBD2 (5 bases). Trimming cost V 5 bases and J 2 bases, with 14 bases left between them. CDR3 length: 15 amino acids. Per the germline V gene, CDR1 is MNHEY and CDR2 is SVGAGI. This CDR3 is CASSPLGSPTDTQYF. For the CDR3, the DNA is TGTGCCAGCAGTCCCCTTGGGAGCCCCACAGATACGCAGTATTTT.

CDR3 amino acids: CASERAVATNEKLFF. The CDR3 DNA reads as TGCGCCAGCGAGAGGGCAGTTGCAACTAATGAAAAACTGTTTTTT. The gene calls are TRBV4-1 and TRBJ1-4; unclear D gene. The CDR3 is made up of 15 amino acids. Germline CDR1 MGHRA, CDR2 YSYEKL. V lost 8 bases to trimming and J lost 0 bases, with 13 bases between them.

This chain connects TRBV6-6 to TRBJ1-5; D might be TRBD1 (6 bases). Between the trimmed V and J ends, which lost 8 bases and 1 base, there was a span of 12 bases. Looked up from germline, CDR1 is MNHNY and CDR2 is SVGAGI (reference sequence). The CDR3 is 14 residues long. DNA for the CDR3: TGTGCCAGCGGCCCTGACAGGAGCAATCAGCCCCAGCATTTT. Translating it yields CASGPDRSNQPQHF.

The genes are TRBV27 and TRBJ1-1; 10 nucleotides agree with TRBD1. The V gene end was trimmed by 7 bases and the J gene end by 3 bases; junction bases not matched to a gene: 8. The length of the CDR3 is 15 residues. Looked up from germline, CDR1 is MNHEY and CDR2 is SMNVEV (reference sequence). Here the CDR3 DNA reads TGTGCCAGCACCCAATCCGGGACAGGGGACACTGAAGCTTTCTTT. As protein: CASTQSGTGDTEAFF.

The CDR3 protein is CASSPLGTAMQPQHF. CDR3 bases: TGTGCCAGCAGTCCATTAGGGACAGCCATGCAGCCCCAGCATTTT. The chain links TRBV28 to TRBJ1-5, with 7 bases that match TRBD1. The CDR3 runs to 15 residues. Looked up from germline, CDR1 is MDHEN and CDR2 is SYDVKM. With V trimmed by 5 bases and J by 7 bases, 11 bases remained unmatched.

V is TRBV18 and J is TRBJ1-2; maybe TRBD1 (6 bases). CDR1 KGHSH and CDR2 LQKENI come from the germline V gene. Trimming left V 5 bases short and J 0 bases short, with 13 bases between. The CDR3 is 15 residues long. The CDR3 reads CASSVSDRANYGYTF. The CDR3 bases are TGTGCCAGCTCAGTCTCGGACAGAGCTAACTATGGCTACACCTTC.

This clone showed up just once. The chain has TRBV19 and TRBJ1-5; 9 bases align to TRBD1. Trimming cost V 4 bases and J 3 bases; bases outside gene matches: 4. The CDR3 is made up of 15 amino acids. Germline V lookup: CDR1 LNHDA, CDR2 SQIVND (reference sequence). In DNA form, the CDR3 reads TGTGCCAGTAGTACGGGACAGGGCCACAATCAGCCCCAGCATTTT. Protein sequence: CASSTGQGHNQPQHF.

This clone came up once. This chain links TRBV7-9 with TRBJ2-2, with D possibly being TRBD2 (5 bases). V was cut by 5 bases and J by 2 bases, with 9 bases left in between. The CDR3 spans 14 residues. The germline V gene has CDR1 SEHNR and CDR2 FQNEAQ (reference sequence). The CDR3 nucleotides read TGTGCCAGCAGCGAGGACTTAAACACCGGGGAGCTGTTTTTT. As protein: CASSEDLNTGELFF.

The chain links TRBV11-2 to TRBJ2-2; D uncertain. V lost 5 bases to trimming and J lost 8 bases, with 12 bases between them. This CDR3 region has 13 residues. Germline V gene lookup returns CDR1 SGHAT and CDR2 FQNNGV. In DNA, the CDR3 is TGTGCCAGCAGCCCATTACAGAATGGGGAGCTGTTTTTT. It yields the protein CASSPLQNGELFF.

The chain has TRBV5-6 and TRBJ1-1; 12 bases are shared with TRBD1. The germline V gene encodes CDR1 SGHDT and CDR2 YYEEEE. This CDR3 region has 14 residues. The V and J ends lost 3 bases and 7 bases, in that order; junction bases with no gene match: 4. In DNA, the CDR3 is TGTGCCAGCAGCTCGGGACAGGGGGCCTTTGAAGCTTTCTTT. This translates into CASSSGQGAFEAFF.